A single sample is the source of the 17 T cell receptor beta chains below, sequenced in a study of PD-L1 blockade in urothelial cancer listed by TCRdb under 2017. Library generation was performed with the immunoSEQ multiplex PCR assay. Not all clones reach the TCRdb copy of this immuneACCESS table, which keeps in-frame sequences only. Checked studies attribute under half of the gap to unresolved V genes and leave the rest unexplained. This sample is represented by about 79,000 clones; around 85% of them were singletons. The biggest ten clones account for more than 12% of the sample. Per the publication, the time point label means: pretreatment peripheral blood. The sequencing here drew on PBMCs, taken around atezolizumab (anti-PD-L1) treatment. Source of these receptors: a man aged 55 to 70 with urothelial cancer.

V is TRBV28 and J is TRBJ1-2; 7 nucleotides agree with TRBD1. The CDR3 is 15 amino acids. CDR1 MDHEN and CDR2 SYDVKM come from the germline V gene. Losses at the gene ends were 5 bases for V and 5 bases for J; bases not matched to a gene: 11. The CDR3 nucleotides read TGTGCCAGCAGTAGCAACACAGGGGCAGGGTATGGCTACACCTTC. This sequence encodes CASSSNTGAGYGYTF.

This chain joins TRBV9 and TRBJ1-3; possible D gene TRBD1, 6 bases. The germline V gene encodes CDR1 SGDLS and CDR2 YYNGEE. V was shortened by 0 bases and J by 0 bases, with 16 bases between the two germline ends. This CDR3 region has 18 residues. This CDR3 reads CASSVDPTGGSSGNTIYF. The DNA of the CDR3 is TGTGCCAGCAGCGTAGATCCGACAGGCGGTTCCTCTGGAAACACCATATATTTT. Together with reference TRBV9 and TRBJ1-3, the CDR3 gives the full variable domain: DSGVTQTPKHLITATGQRVTLRCSPRSGDLSVYWYQQSLDQGLQFLIQYYNGEERAKGNILERFSAQQFPDLHSELNLSSLELGDSALYFCASSVDPTGGSSGNTIYFGEGSWLTVV.

J is TRBJ2-5 and V is TRBV11-2; 7 nucleotides agree with TRBD2. J gave up 4 bases and V 4 bases, and 6 bases lay outside the gene matches. Germline CDR1 reads SGHAT; CDR2 reads FQNNGV. The CDR3 is 14 residues long. CDR3 in amino acids: CASSSFGGGETQYF. For the CDR3, the DNA is TGTGCCAGCAGCTCCTTTGGGGGGGGAGAGACCCAGTACTTC.

This clone was seen a handful of times. The chain couples TRBV28 to TRBJ2-5, with TRBD2 matching over 10 bases. The CDR3 totals 15 residues. The trim removed 6 bases at V and 5 bases at J, leaving 9 bases unmatched. The germline CDR1 and CDR2 sequences are MDHEN and SYDVKM. The CDR3 nucleotides are TGTGCCAGCAGAGCGGGGGGGCAGACTTGGGAGACCCAGTACTTC. It encodes CASRAGGQTWETQYF.

The V gene is TRBV15, the J gene TRBJ1-5; D call uncertain. The CDR3 is 19 residues long. V lost 5 bases, J lost 0 bases, and 23 bases lay in between. Germline CDR1 and CDR2: LNHNV and YYDKDF (reference sequence). CDR3 in amino acids: CATSGGRGGGGGSNQPQHF. The CDR3 nucleotides are TGTGCCACCAGCGGTGGTAGAGGAGGTGGAGGTGGTAGCAATCAGCCCCAGCATTTT.

The gene calls are TRBV30 and TRBJ2-1, with 7 bases matching TRBD1. Trimming cost V 4 bases and J 5 bases; bases outside gene matches: 5. This CDR3 has 13 residues. The germline gives CDR1 GTSNPN, CDR2 SVGIG (reference sequence). CDR3: CAWTPGQDNEQFF. The CDR3 nucleotides read TGTGCCTGGACCCCCGGACAGGACAATGAGCAGTTCTTC.

The chain uses TRBV5-1 and TRBJ1-2, with D hard to call. The V and J ends lost 3 bases and 6 bases respectively, with 15 bases between them. The CDR3 contains 14 residues. The V gene's germline CDR1 is SGHRS and CDR2 YFSETQ. The CDR3 region is CASSSGGNTDGYTF. The CDR3 DNA reads TGCGCCAGCAGCTCCGGAGGGAATACTGATGGCTACACCTTC.

J is TRBJ1-1 and V is TRBV12-5; perhaps TRBD1 as D (5 bases). Germline CDR1 is LGHNT and CDR2 is FRNRAP. The CDR3 totals 13 residues. Trimming took off 6 bases at V and 7 bases at J, with 15 bases between the two ends. CDR3 in DNA: TGTGCTAGTGGGTTAGGGGCTATGGGTGAAGCTTTCTTT. This codes for CASGLGAMGEAFF.

The V and J genes are TRBV5-4 and TRBJ1-2, with D unclear. Trimming removed 0 bases from V and 8 bases from J, with 11 bases in between. The CDR3 has 13 amino acids. The V gene's germline CDR1 is SGHNT and CDR2 YYREEE (reference sequence). Written as DNA, the CDR3 is TGTGCCAGCAGCTTGGATCAACTATCGGGCTACACCTTC. Residues: CASSLDQLSGYTF.

The chain links TRBV7-2 to TRBJ2-5; the match to TRBD1 covers 7 bases. V was pared by 5 bases and J by 1 base, with 4 bases of the junction left unmatched. Germline CDR1 and CDR2: SGHTA and FQGNSA. The CDR3 is 14 amino acids. This chain's CDR3 is CASSRRQGQETQYF. In DNA, the CDR3 is TGTGCCAGCAGCCGGAGACAGGGCCAAGAGACCCAGTACTTC.

The chain uses TRBV18 and TRBJ2-7; 12 nucleotides line up with TRBD1. The CDR3 spans 15 residues. The V gene's germline CDR1 is KGHSH and CDR2 LQKENI. Trimming removed 3 bases from V and 5 bases from J; junction bases left unmatched: 5. CDR3 in amino acids: CASSPWDRGRDEQYF. CDR3 sequence (DNA): TGTGCCAGCTCACCCTGGGACAGGGGGCGGGACGAGCAGTACTTC.

As DNA, the CDR3 is TGTGCCAGCAGCTTAAACGGTGGACAGAGCAATGAGCAGTTCTTC. Translated: CASSLNGGQSNEQFF. The rearrangement joins TRBV7-3 to TRBJ2-1, with D possibly matching TRBD1 (6 bases). This CDR3 region has 15 residues. Germline CDR1 and CDR2: SGHTA and FQGTGA. The V end was cut by 1 base, the J end by 6 bases, with 13 bases between. The full variable domain, with the rest looked up from reference TRBV7-3 and TRBJ2-1, is GAGVSQTPSNKVTEKGKYVELRCDPISGHTALYWYRQSLGQGPEFLIYFQGTGAADDSGLPNDRFFAVRPEGSVSTLKIQRTERGDSAVYLCASSLNGGQSNEQFFGPGTRLTVL.

The genes are TRBV27 and TRBJ2-1; TRBD2 is a possible D gene (7 bases). V was shortened by 3 bases and J by 3 bases, with 12 bases between the two germline ends. The CDR3 consists of 15 residues. CDR1 is MNHEY and CDR2 is SMNVEV in the germline V gene (reference sequence). CDR3 DNA sequence: TGTGCCAGCAGTTTTCGGGGGGCAATCTACAATGAGCAGTTCTTC. It encodes CASSFRGAIYNEQFF.

This chain joins TRBV15 and TRBJ1-2; 8 bases match TRBD1. The germline gives CDR1 LNHNV, CDR2 YYDKDF (reference sequence). The CDR3 has 16 amino acids. The junction had 10 bases not matched to a gene; V was cut back by 0 bases and J by 7 bases. As DNA, the CDR3 is TGTGCCACCAGCAGAGATAGAAGAGGACAGGGATCTGGCTACACCTTC. Protein: CATSRDRRGQGSGYTF.

A single count supports this clone. The chain recombines TRBV18 with TRBJ1-5; D may be TRBD1 (5 bases). V was cut by 3 bases and J by 4 bases, with 16 bases left in between. CDR1 KGHSH and CDR2 LQKENI come from the germline V gene. CDR3 length: 16 amino acids. CDR3 in DNA: TGTGCCAGCTCACCTCGGGACGGGGGGGGAAATCAGCCCCAGCATTTT. This gives the protein CASSPRDGGGNQPQHF.

This clone was counted only a few times. This chain links TRBV2 with TRBJ1-5; the D gene is possibly TRBD1 (5 bases). The germline V and J ends were trimmed by 5 bases and 5 bases, with 10 bases remaining between them. CDR3 size: 13 residues. Per the germline V gene, CDR1 is SNHLY and CDR2 is FYNNEI. DNA of the CDR3: TGTGCCAGCAGTCAGGGTCTCGATCAGCCCCAGCATTTT. Protein product: CASSQGLDQPQHF. Complete variable domain (other parts from reference TRBV2 and TRBJ1-5): EPEVTQTPSHQVTQMGQEVILRCVPISNHLYFYWYRQILGQKVEFLVSFYNNEISEKSEIFDDQFSVERPDGSNFTLKIRSTKLEDSAMYFCASSQGLDQPQHFGDGTRLSIL.

V usage is TRBV27 and J usage is TRBJ1-2, with TRBD1 as a possible D gene (6 bases). Germline assignment: CDR1 MNHEY and CDR2 SMNVEV (reference sequence). Trimming took 5 bases from V and 2 from J, leaving 9 bases between them. CDR3 length: 13 residues. CDR3 loop: CASSGQGNYGYTF. The DNA for the CDR3 is TGTGCCAGCAGTGGCCAGGGGAACTATGGCTACACCTTC.